Listed here are 24 T cell receptor beta chains from one sample, sequenced in a study of identical twins. TCRdb ran MiXCR on the 5' RACE reads and lists one entry per CDR3 protein. This sample has 420,000 or so distinct CDR3 sequences, with roughly 20% found just once. Sequenced: naive T cells sorted from blood. The origin of the receptors is a middle-aged man in good health.

The chain is built from TRBV29-1 and TRBJ1-2, with D tentatively TRBD1 (5 bases). The CDR3 is 11 residues long. Trimming cost V 8 bases and J 8 bases, with 15 bases left between them. Germline V gene lookup returns CDR1 SQVTM and CDR2 ANQGSEA. Here the CDR3 DNA reads TGCAGCCTTGCCGGGACGGAAGGCTACACCTTC. Amino acids: CSLAGTEGYTF.

The genes are TRBV5-1 and TRBJ2-1, with 7 bases that match TRBD2. The V gene's germline CDR1 is SGHRS and CDR2 YFSETQ. Losses at the gene ends were 0 bases for V and 3 bases for J; bases not matched to a gene: 3. The CDR3 consists of 15 residues. The DNA of the CDR3 is TGCGCCAGCAGCTTGGCTCTAGCGGTCTACAATGAGCAGTTCTTC. Translation gives CASSLALAVYNEQFF.

The chain is built from TRBV9 and TRBJ2-1; 13 bases align to TRBD2. V lost 4 bases and J lost 2; bases outside the gene matches: 6. CDR1 and CDR2 (germline): SGDLS, YYNGEE. The CDR3 length is 17 residues. CDR3 sequence reads: CASSWGTSGNPYNEQFF. Written as DNA, the CDR3 is TGTGCCAGCAGCTGGGGGACTAGCGGGAACCCCTACAATGAGCAGTTCTTC.

The V and J genes are TRBV5-1 and TRBJ2-7; D perhaps matches TRBD1 (5 bases). Germline CDR1 SGHRS, CDR2 YFSETQ. The V end was cut by 2 bases, the J end by 0 bases, with 6 bases between. This CDR3 contains 13 residues. This chain's CDR3 is CASSFRASYEQYF. The DNA of the CDR3 is TGCGCCAGCAGCTTCAGGGCCTCCTACGAGCAGTACTTC.

This clonotype was seen ten or more times. The chain is built from TRBV4-3 and TRBJ1-5; TRBD1 aligns across 12 bases. The CDR3 runs to 20 residues. The V and J ends lost 0 bases and 2 bases, in that order; junction bases with no gene match: 11. Germline lookup yields CDR1 LGHNA and CDR2 YSLEER. The CDR3 sequence: CASSQDWDRGPHHGNQPQHF. CDR3 nucleotides: TGCGCCAGCAGCCAAGATTGGGACAGGGGGCCCCACCATGGCAATCAGCCCCAGCATTTT.

There are a few counts of this clonotype. This sequence joins TRBV12-3 or TRBV12-4 and TRBJ1-1; D perhaps matches TRBD1 (6 bases). The CDR3 covers 15 residues. Trimming took off 1 base at V and 2 bases at J, with 11 bases between the two ends. The CDR3 is CASSLGGTPNTEAFF. The CDR3 DNA follows: TGTGCCAGCAGTTTAGGTGGGACACCCAACACTGAAGCTTTCTTT.

The gene calls are TRBV5-1 and TRBJ2-7; 12 positions match TRBD2. After removal of 2 bases from V and 6 bases from J, the junction contained 6 bases not matched to a gene. Germline V gives CDR1 SGHRS, CDR2 YFSETQ. The CDR3 contains 15 residues. The CDR3 DNA follows: TGCGCCAGCAGCTTAATGACTAGCGGGAGAGCCGAGCAGTACTTC. It encodes CASSLMTSGRAEQYF. The variable domain in full, with the rest retrieved from reference TRBV5-1 and TRBJ2-7, is KAGVTQTPRYLIKTRGQQVTLSCSPISGHRSVSWYQQTPGQGLQFLFEYFSETQRNKGNFPGRFSGRQFSNSRSEMNVSTLELGDSALYLCASSLMTSGRAEQYFGPGTRLTVT.

The chain combines TRBV3-1 with TRBJ2-3; unclear D gene. V lost 3 bases and J lost 0, with 10 bases in between. The germline CDR1 and CDR2 sequences are LGHDT and YNNKEL (reference sequence). CDR3 size: 15 residues. The CDR3 DNA sequence: TGTGCCAGCAGCCATATGACGGATAGCACAGATACGCAGTATTTT. It codes for CASSHMTDSTDTQYF.

This clonotype showed up just a few times. V and J are TRBV18 and TRBJ1-6, with 7 nucleotides matching TRBD1. Germline lookup yields CDR1 KGHSH and CDR2 LQKENI. The V gene end was trimmed by 4 bases and the J gene end by 0 bases; junction bases not matched to a gene: 12. The length of the CDR3 is 19 residues. This chain's CDR3 is CASSLDRPGRSSYNSPLHF. CDR3 nucleotides: TGTGCCAGCTCACTGGACAGGCCGGGAAGGAGCTCCTATAATTCACCCCTCCACTTT.

This rearrangement joins TRBV5-1 to TRBJ1-6; D call uncertain. The V gene's germline CDR1 is SGHRS and CDR2 YFSETQ. The V end lost 0 bases, the J end lost 6 bases, and 7 bases lay between the germline ends. This CDR3 contains 14 residues. The CDR3 protein is CASSLAGSNSPLHF. The DNA for the CDR3 is TGCGCCAGCAGCTTGGCGGGGTCTAATTCACCCCTCCACTTT. The whole variable domain, filled in from reference TRBV5-1 and TRBJ1-6, reads KAGVTQTPRYLIKTRGQQVTLSCSPISGHRSVSWYQQTPGQGLQFLFEYFSETQRNKGNFPGRFSGRQFSNSRSEMNVSTLELGDSALYLCASSLAGSNSPLHFGNGTRLTVT.

CDR3 in amino acids: CASRGGWHAEAFF. The CDR3 DNA sequence: TGTGCCAGCAGGGGCGGGTGGCACGCTGAAGCTTTCTTT. This rearrangement joins TRBV28 to TRBJ1-1; D is undetermined. This CDR3 is 13 amino acids long. CDR1 and CDR2 (germline): MDHEN, SYDVKM. V was shortened by 6 bases and J by 6 bases, with 14 bases between the two germline ends.

This clonotype was observed a handful of times. V is TRBV12-3 or TRBV12-4 and J is TRBJ2-3; possible D gene TRBD2, 6 bases. The germline V and J ends were trimmed by 6 bases and 5 bases, with 15 bases remaining between them. The CDR3 runs to 14 residues. CDR3 amino acids: CASSFRDLIDTQYF. CDR3 coding DNA: TGTGCCAGCAGCTTCAGGGACTTGATAGATACGCAGTATTTT.

This clonotype showed up just a few times. The rearrangement links TRBV4-1 to TRBJ2-1; 10 bases match TRBD2. From germline, CDR1 is MGHRA and CDR2 YSYEKL. V was clipped by 1 base and J by 6 bases; unmatched bases: 6. The CDR3 is 16 residues long. The CDR3 sequence is CASSQGDSGGINEQFF. The CDR3 DNA follows: TGCGCCAGCAGCCAAGGTGATAGCGGGGGGATCAATGAGCAGTTCTTC.

A note on this clonotype: A read error is possible here, since a much larger clone lies one base away. The chain employs TRBV20-1 and TRBJ2-5; D gene ambiguous. Germline CDR1 DFQATT, CDR2 SNEGSKA (reference sequence). The CDR3 is 13 amino acids. This CDR3 reads CSASRAFQGTQYF. Here the CDR3 DNA reads TGCAGTGCCAGCCGGGCCTTCCAAGGGACCCAGTACTTC.

This sequence joins TRBV20-1 and TRBJ2-2; TRBD1 agrees at 7 bases. This CDR3 comprises 15 residues. Germline V CDR1 and CDR2: DFQATT, SNEGSKA (reference sequence). V shed 5 bases and J 3 bases; nucleotides not matched to a gene: 9. CDR3 DNA sequence: TGCAGTGCTCCCGGCAGGGGGAAGGACACCGGGGAGCTGTTTTTT. This codes for CSAPGRGKDTGELFF.

This clonotype was picked up many times. V usage is TRBV5-1 and J usage is TRBJ1-2; the match to TRBD1 covers 10 bases. CDR3 length: 15 amino acids. V gave up 2 bases and J gave up 7 bases; unmatched junction bases: 8. CDR1 is SGHRS, CDR2 YFSETQ, per germline. The CDR3: CASSFNRRDRGGYTF. The DNA of the CDR3 is TGCGCCAGCAGCTTCAACAGACGGGACAGGGGTGGCTACACCTTC.

CDR3 in DNA: TGCAGTGCTTACAGGGGATCCTACGAGCAGTACTTC. It is translated as CSAYRGSYEQYF. V gene TRBV20-1 combines with J gene TRBJ2-7, with 7 bases fitting TRBD1. The ends lost 5 bases at V and 1 base at J; junction bases unmatched: 2. Germline assignment: CDR1 DFQATT and CDR2 SNEGSKA (reference sequence). This CDR3 has 12 residues.

This clonotype has a count of ten or more. The chain uses TRBV18 and TRBJ1-1; unclear D gene. Germline CDR1 KGHSH, CDR2 LQKENI. There are 17 residues in the CDR3. The germline V and J ends were trimmed by 0 bases and 8 bases, with 22 bases remaining between them. CDR3 sequence reads: CASSPPNSNGRVSEAFF. DNA of the CDR3: TGTGCCAGCTCACCACCGAACTCCAACGGACGGGTCTCAGAAGCTTTCTTT. The entire variable domain, with the rest obtained from reference TRBV18 and TRBJ1-1, is as follows: NAGVMQNPRHLVRRRGQEARLRCSPMKGHSHVYWYRQLPEEGLKFMVYLQKENIIDESGMPKERFSAEFPKEGPSILRIQQVVRGDSAAYFCASSPPNSNGRVSEAFFGQGTRLTVV.

The sample holds many counts of this clonotype. The chain has TRBV20-1 and TRBJ2-7, with TRBD2 matching 8 bases. J lost 1 base, V lost 0 bases, and 5 bases had no gene match. CDR1 is DFQATT and CDR2 is SNEGSKA in the germline V gene (reference sequence). The CDR3 spans 15 residues. The CDR3 sequence is CSARDRLASSYEQYF. CDR3 coding DNA: TGCAGTGCTAGAGATCGACTAGCGTCATCCTACGAGCAGTACTTC.

This clonotype was counted a few times. V gene TRBV6-2 or TRBV6-3 combines with J gene TRBJ2-7, with D possibly TRBD1 on 6 matching bases. The CDR3 loop spans 14 amino acids. Trimming took off 2 bases at V and 3 bases at J, with 11 bases between the two ends. From germline, CDR1 is MNHEY and CDR2 SVGEGT. The CDR3 DNA sequence: TGTGCCAGCAGTTACCTTCAGGGGAACTACGAGCAGTACTTC. Amino acids: CASSYLQGNYEQYF.

This clonotype was seen ten or more times. CDR3 sequence reads: CASRHTSGAGEGSYNEQFF. CDR3 nucleotides: TGCGCCAGCAGACATACTAGCGGCGCAGGGGAAGGCTCCTACAATGAGCAGTTCTTC. This chain connects TRBV5-1 to TRBJ2-1; TRBD2 agrees at 8 bases. The V segment lost 5 bases and the J segment 0 bases; nucleotides outside the gene matches: 16. Germline assignment: CDR1 SGHRS and CDR2 YFSETQ. There are 19 residues in the CDR3.

This clonotype has a handful of counts. J is TRBJ2-1 and V is TRBV25-1; 8 nucleotides align to TRBD2. Germline V lookup: CDR1 MGHDK, CDR2 SYGVNS. V dropped 5 bases and J dropped 9; count of bases not matched to a gene: 9. The CDR3 sequence is 14 residues long. CDR3 sequence: CASSIPGGPGEQFF. In DNA, the CDR3 is TGTGCCAGCAGTATCCCGGGAGGGCCGGGTGAGCAGTTCTTC.

The chain is built from TRBV9 and TRBJ1-2; D may be TRBD1 (6 bases). The CDR3 totals 15 residues. Germline V lookup: CDR1 SGDLS, CDR2 YYNGEE. V shed 6 bases and J shed 4 bases, with 19 bases lying between them. The CDR3 is CASNSRRGPFYGYTF. In DNA form, the CDR3 reads TGTGCCAGCAACTCGCGCAGGGGCCCCTTCTATGGCTACACCTTC. Variable domain in full (rest from reference TRBV9 and TRBJ1-2): DSGVTQTPKHLITATGQRVTLRCSPRSGDLSVYWYQQSLDQGLQFLIQYYNGEERAKGNILERFSAQQFPDLHSELNLSSLELGDSALYFCASNSRRGPFYGYTFGSGTRLTVV.

This chain connects TRBV7-2 to TRBJ1-6, with TRBD1 as a possible D gene (5 bases). The V and J ends lost 2 bases and 9 bases respectively, with 14 bases between them. The germline V gene encodes CDR1 SGHTA and CDR2 FQGNSA. The CDR3 contains 15 residues. In DNA form, the CDR3 reads TGTGCCAGCAGCTTAAGCGGCAGGGAGAGTTCACCCCTCCACTTT. It is translated as CASSLSGRESSPLHF.